A single sample is the source of the 10 T cell receptor beta chains below, sequenced in a study of T cells in Graves' hyperthyroidism and ophthalmopathy. TCR beta CDR3 regions were amplified from RNA. The TCR CDR3 first-round RT-PCR relied on the HTBI primer set. TCRdb used MiXCR to reprocess the multiplex PCR reads, holding one entry per CDR3 protein. The repertoire holds some 600,000 distinct CDR3 sequences, with approximately 15% as singletons. The sample consisted of blood. The receptors shown here come from a woman aged 25 to 39 with Graves' hyperthyroidism that later progressed to Graves' ophthalmopathy.

The V and J genes are TRBV28 and TRBJ2-3; 8 bases are a match to TRBD2. The trim removed 6 bases at V and 3 bases at J, leaving 8 bases unmatched. Germline V lookup: CDR1 MDHEN, CDR2 SYDVKM. The CDR3 extends over 15 amino acids. This CDR3 reads CASSSGLGVTDTQYF. CDR3 bases: TGTGCCAGCAGCTCGGGACTAGGAGTGACAGATACGCAGTATTTT. Full variable domain (remainder filled in from reference TRBV28 and TRBJ2-3): DVKVTQSSRYLVKRTGEKVFLECVQDMDHENMFWYRQDPGLGLRLIYFSYDVKMKEKGDIPEGYSVSREKKERFSLILESASTNQTSMYLCASSSGLGVTDTQYFGPGTRLTVL.

This clonotype appeared many times. The rearrangement links TRBV29-1 to TRBJ2-3; 8 bases map to TRBD2. The CDR3 runs 14 residues. With V trimmed by 3 bases and J by 1 base, 3 bases remained unmatched. The germline gives CDR1 SQVTM, CDR2 ANQGSEA. In DNA, the CDR3 is TGCAGCGTTGATCTGCGGGAGGGCACAGATACGCAGTATTTT. This translates into CSVDLREGTDTQYF.

This clonotype was seen only a few times. The chain has TRBV6-2 or TRBV6-3 and TRBJ2-6, with D uncertain. The ends were cut back, 1 base at V and 4 bases at J, with 14 bases in the middle. Germline V CDR1 and CDR2: MNHEY, SVGEGT. The CDR3 consists of 17 residues. The CDR3 DNA reads as TGTGCCAGCAGTTACTGGGCCCCAAGCAACGGGGCCAACGTCCTGACTTTC. Its translation: CASSYWAPSNGANVLTF.

With respect to this clonotype: The junction departs from the called germline gene at one end, perhaps through a read error. J is TRBJ2-1 and V is TRBV7-7; D is undetermined. CDR1 is SSHAT, CDR2 FNYEAQ, per germline (reference sequence). The CDR3 spans 16 residues. The CDR3 is CASSSHFTGSYNEQFF. The CDR3 coding sequence is TGTGCTAGCAGCTCACATTTCACGGGCTCCTACAATGAGCAGTTCTTC.

This clonotype was seen at least ten times. The rearrangement uses TRBV9 and TRBJ2-7; TRBD2 agrees at 8 bases. From germline, CDR1 is SGDLS and CDR2 YYNGEE. The CDR3 runs 15 residues. V dropped 0 bases and J dropped 4; count of bases not matched to a gene: 6. CDR3 sequence: CASSVGEGLGYEQYF. As DNA, the CDR3 is TGTGCCAGCAGCGTAGGCGAGGGACTAGGTTACGAGCAGTACTTC. The full variable domain, with the rest looked up from reference TRBV9 and TRBJ2-7, is DSGVTQTPKHLITATGQRVTLRCSPRSGDLSVYWYQQSLDQGLQFLIQYYNGEERAKGNILERFSAQQFPDLHSELNLSSLELGDSALYFCASSVGEGLGYEQYFGPGTRLTVT.

Many counts were recorded for this clonotype. The chain has TRBV6-2 or TRBV6-3 and TRBJ1-3; D may be TRBD1 (5 bases). Trimming removed 3 bases at V and 0 bases at J, with 18 bases between. The germline V gene encodes CDR1 MNHEY and CDR2 SVGEGT. This CDR3 is 18 amino acids long. CDR3 sequence: CASSYRRGAASSGNTIYF. CDR3 nucleotides: TGTGCCAGCAGTTATCGCCGTGGGGCCGCGAGCTCTGGAAACACCATATATTTT.

The rearrangement joins TRBV30 to TRBJ1-6; no clear D. Trimming removed 4 bases at V and 9 bases at J, with 10 bases between. Per germline, CDR1 GTSNPN and CDR2 SVGIG (reference sequence). The CDR3 contains 12 residues. As DNA, the CDR3 is TGTGCCTGGATGAGAGAGAGTTCACCCCTCCACTTT. It yields the protein CAWMRESSPLHF.

About this clonotype itself: It may be a read error: a sequence one base away is much more abundant. The CDR3 reads CAGSFVRGTQYF. Written as DNA, the CDR3 is TGTGCCGGCAGTTTCGTCCGGGGTACGCAGTATTTT. V is TRBV12-3 or TRBV12-4 and J is TRBJ2-3; D possibly corresponds to TRBD2 (5 bases). The CDR3 totals 12 residues.

This clonotype was found many times. The J gene is TRBJ1-1, the V gene TRBV10-3; weak D call: TRBD1 (5 bases). The CDR3 extends over 13 amino acids. Germline loops: CDR1 ENHRY, CDR2 SYGVKD. CDR3 coding DNA: TGTGGGGTGGGGCCCAGGCCTAACACTGAAGCTTTCTTT. This sequence encodes CGVGPRPNTEAFF.

This clonotype was detected a few times. The V and J genes are TRBV7-2 and TRBJ2-1; 7 bases are a match to TRBD2. Germline trimming cut 5 bases from V and 0 bases from J; bases unmatched to any gene: 7. The CDR3 sequence is 16 residues long. Germline V CDR1 and CDR2: SGHTA, FQGNSA. The CDR3 bases are TGTGCCAGCAGCCAAAGAGCGGGAAGCTCCTACAATGAGCAGTTCTTC. Translation: CASSQRAGSSYNEQFF.